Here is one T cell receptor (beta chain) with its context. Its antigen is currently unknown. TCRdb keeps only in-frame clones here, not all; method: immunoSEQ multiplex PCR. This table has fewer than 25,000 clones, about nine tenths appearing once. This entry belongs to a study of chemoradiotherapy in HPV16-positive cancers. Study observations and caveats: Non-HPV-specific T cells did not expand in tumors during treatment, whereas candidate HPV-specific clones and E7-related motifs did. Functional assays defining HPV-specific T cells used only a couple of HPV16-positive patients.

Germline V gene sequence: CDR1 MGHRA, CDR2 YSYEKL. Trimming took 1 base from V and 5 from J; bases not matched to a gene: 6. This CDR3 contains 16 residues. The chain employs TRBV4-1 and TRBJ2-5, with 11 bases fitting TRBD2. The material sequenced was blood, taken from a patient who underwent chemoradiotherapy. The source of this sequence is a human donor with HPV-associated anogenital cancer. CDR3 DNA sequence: TGCGCCAGCAGCCAAGGGAATAGCGGGGGGGCCGAGACCCAGTACTTC. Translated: CASSQGNSGGAETQYF.